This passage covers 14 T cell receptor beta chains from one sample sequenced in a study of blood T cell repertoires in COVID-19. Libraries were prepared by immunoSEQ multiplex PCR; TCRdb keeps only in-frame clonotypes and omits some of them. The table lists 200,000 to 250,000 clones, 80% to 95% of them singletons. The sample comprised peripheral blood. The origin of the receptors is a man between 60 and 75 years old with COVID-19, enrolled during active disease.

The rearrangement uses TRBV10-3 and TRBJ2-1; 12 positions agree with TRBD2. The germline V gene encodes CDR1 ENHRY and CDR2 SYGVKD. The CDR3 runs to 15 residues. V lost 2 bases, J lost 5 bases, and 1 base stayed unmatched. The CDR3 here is CAISETSGGNNEQFF. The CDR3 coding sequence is TGTGCCATCAGTGAGACTAGCGGGGGGAACAATGAGCAGTTCTTC.

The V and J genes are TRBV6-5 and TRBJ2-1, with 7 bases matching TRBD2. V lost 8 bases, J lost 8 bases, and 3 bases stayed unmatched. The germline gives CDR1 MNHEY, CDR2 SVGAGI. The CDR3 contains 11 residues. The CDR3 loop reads CASFAGDEQFF. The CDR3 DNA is TGTGCCAGCTTTGCGGGGGATGAGCAGTTCTTC.

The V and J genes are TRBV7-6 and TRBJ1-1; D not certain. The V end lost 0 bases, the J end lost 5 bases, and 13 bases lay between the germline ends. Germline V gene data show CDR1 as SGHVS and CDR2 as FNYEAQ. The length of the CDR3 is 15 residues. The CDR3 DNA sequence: TGTGCCAGCAGCTTAGCTCCCCAGTGGGAGACTGAAGCTTTCTTT. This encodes CASSLAPQWETEAFF.

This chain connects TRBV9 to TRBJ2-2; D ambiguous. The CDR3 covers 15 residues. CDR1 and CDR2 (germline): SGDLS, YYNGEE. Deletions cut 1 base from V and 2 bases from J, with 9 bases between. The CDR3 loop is CASSVRSGNTGELFF. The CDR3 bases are TGTGCCAGCAGCGTACGATCAGGAAACACCGGGGAGCTGTTTTTT.

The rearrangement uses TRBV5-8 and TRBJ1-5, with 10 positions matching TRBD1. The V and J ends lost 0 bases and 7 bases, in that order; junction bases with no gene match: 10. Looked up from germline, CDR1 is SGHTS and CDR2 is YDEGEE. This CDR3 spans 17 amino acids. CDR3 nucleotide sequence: TGTGCCAGCAGCTTGGGAGGGGGACAGGGGAATGCCCAGCCCCAGCATTTT. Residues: CASSLGGGQGNAQPQHF.

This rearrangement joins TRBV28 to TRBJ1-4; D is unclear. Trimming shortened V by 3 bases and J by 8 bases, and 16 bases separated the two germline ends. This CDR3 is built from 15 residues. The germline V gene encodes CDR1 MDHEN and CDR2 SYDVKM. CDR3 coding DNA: TGTGCCAGCAGTTTTACGGGAGGCGGGAAAGAAAAACTGTTTTTT. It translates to CASSFTGGGKEKLFF.

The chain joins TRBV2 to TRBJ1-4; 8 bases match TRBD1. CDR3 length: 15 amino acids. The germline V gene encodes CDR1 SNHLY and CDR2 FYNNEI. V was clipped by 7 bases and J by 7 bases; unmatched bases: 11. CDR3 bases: TGTGCCAGCAAGGGGCAGGGGGCGGAAAGTGAAAAACTGTTTTTT. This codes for CASKGQGAESEKLFF.

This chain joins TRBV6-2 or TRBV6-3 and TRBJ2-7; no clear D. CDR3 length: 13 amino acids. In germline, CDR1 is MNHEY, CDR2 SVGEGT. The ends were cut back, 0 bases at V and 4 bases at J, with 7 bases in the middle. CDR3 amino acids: CASSYSSTYEQYF. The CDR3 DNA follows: TGTGCCAGCAGTTACTCGAGCACTTACGAGCAGTACTTC.

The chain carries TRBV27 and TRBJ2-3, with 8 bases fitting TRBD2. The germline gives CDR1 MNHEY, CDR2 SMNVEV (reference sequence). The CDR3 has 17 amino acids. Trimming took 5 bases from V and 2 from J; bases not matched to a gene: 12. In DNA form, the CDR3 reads TGTGCCAGCAGTCCCCAGGGTAGCGGGGCTAACACAGATACGCAGTATTTT. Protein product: CASSPQGSGANTDTQYF.

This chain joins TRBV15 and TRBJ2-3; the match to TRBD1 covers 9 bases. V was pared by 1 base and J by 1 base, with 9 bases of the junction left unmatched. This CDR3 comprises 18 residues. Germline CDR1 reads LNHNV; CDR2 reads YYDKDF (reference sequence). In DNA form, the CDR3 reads TGTGCCACCAGCAGAGTCTTGACCGGGACAGGGCGCACAGATACGCAGTATTTT. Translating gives CATSRVLTGTGRTDTQYF.

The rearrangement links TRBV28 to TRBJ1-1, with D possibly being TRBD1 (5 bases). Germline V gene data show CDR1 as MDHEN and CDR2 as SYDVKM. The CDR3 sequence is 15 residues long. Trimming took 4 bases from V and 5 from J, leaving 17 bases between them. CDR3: CASSSGTAGGTEAFF. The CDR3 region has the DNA TGTGCCAGCAGTTCCGGGACTGCCGGGGGGACTGAAGCTTTCTTT.

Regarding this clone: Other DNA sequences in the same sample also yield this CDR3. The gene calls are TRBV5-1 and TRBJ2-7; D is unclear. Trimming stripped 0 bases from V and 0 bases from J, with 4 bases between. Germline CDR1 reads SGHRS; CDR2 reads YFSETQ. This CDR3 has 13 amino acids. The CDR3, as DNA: TGCGCCAGCAGCTTGGGGAGCTCCTACGAGCAGTACTTC. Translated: CASSLGSSYEQYF.

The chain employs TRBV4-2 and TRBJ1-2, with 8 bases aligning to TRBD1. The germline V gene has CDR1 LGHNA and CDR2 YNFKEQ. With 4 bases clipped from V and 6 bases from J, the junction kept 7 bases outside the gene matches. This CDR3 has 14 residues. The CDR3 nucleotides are TGTGCCAGCAGCCGTTCGGACAGGGAAGATGGCTACACCTTC. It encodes CASSRSDREDGYTF.

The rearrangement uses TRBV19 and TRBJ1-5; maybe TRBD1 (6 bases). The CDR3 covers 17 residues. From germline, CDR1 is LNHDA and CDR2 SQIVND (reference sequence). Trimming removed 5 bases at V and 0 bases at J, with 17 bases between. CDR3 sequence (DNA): TGTGCCAGTAGTCCCCGGACAGCGTCCCTTAGCAATCAGCCCCAGCATTTT. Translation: CASSPRTASLSNQPQHF.